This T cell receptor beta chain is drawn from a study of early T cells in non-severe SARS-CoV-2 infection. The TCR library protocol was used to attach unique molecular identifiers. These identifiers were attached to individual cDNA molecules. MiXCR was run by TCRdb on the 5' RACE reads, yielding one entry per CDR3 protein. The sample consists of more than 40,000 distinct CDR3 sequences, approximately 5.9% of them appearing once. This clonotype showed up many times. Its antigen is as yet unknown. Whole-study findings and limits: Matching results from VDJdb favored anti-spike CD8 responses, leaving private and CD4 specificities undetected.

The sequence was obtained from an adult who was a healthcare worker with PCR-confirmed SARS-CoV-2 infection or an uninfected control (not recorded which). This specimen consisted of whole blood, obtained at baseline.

This chain's CDR3 is CASSYPTGGNEQYF. The CDR3 nucleotides read TGTGCCAGCAGTTACCCGACAGGGGGCAACGAGCAGTACTTC. The rearrangement joins TRBV6-2 or TRBV6-3 to TRBJ2-7; TRBD1 matches at 10 bases. V dropped 2 bases and J dropped 5; count of bases not matched to a gene: 3. Germline CDR1 MNHEY, CDR2 SVGEGT. The CDR3 totals 14 residues.